The rows below give T cell receptor beta chains drawn from one sample of a study of T cells in Graves' hyperthyroidism and ophthalmopathy. TCRdb passed the multiplex PCR reads through MiXCR, listing each CDR3 protein once. Here the sample spans about 550,000 distinct CDR3 sequences, roughly 20% being singletons. Sequenced input: blood. The receptors were sampled from a man younger than 35 with Graves' hyperthyroidism. CDR3s include the opening cysteine and the closing phenylalanine or tryptophan. The D gene is left open where the match is weak. Where a row states a size, it is once, few, many or the class of an expanded clone; other rows omit it.

len	v_gene	j_gene	d_gene	abundance	CDR3aa	CDR3nt
15	TRBV9	TRBJ2-5	NA	many	CASSVAGNDQETQYF	TGTGCCAGCAGCGTAGCAGGGAATGACCAAGAGACCCAGTACTTC
14	TRBV19	TRBJ1-1	TRBD1	many	CASTAGTGAFEAFF	TGTGCCAGTACTGCCGGGACAGGAGCCTTTGAAGCTTTCTTT
14	TRBV6-1	TRBJ1-1	TRBD1	many	CASREQGMNTEAFF	TGTGCCAGCAGGGAACAGGGGATGAACACTGAAGCTTTCTTT
14	TRBV12-3/TRBV12-4	TRBJ2-2	NA	NA	CASSLGTIPGELFF	TGTGCCAGCAGTTTGGGTACTATCCCCGGGGAGCTGTTTTTT
12	TRBV28	TRBJ1-2	NA	NA	CASSSRGSGYTF	TGTGCCAGCAGTTCCCGGGGCTCCGGCTACACCTTC
15	TRBV20-1	TRBJ2-7	NA	NA	CSAREPTELGYEQYF	TGCAGTGCTAGAGAACCGACAGAGTTGGGCTACGAGCAGTACTTC
15	TRBV5-1	TRBJ2-5	TRBD2	NA	CASSPGGGQGETQYF	TGCGCCAGCAGCCCGGGAGGGGGGCAAGGCGAGACCCAGTACTTC
16	TRBV29-1	TRBJ1-2	TRBD1	many	CSVVPGQGRDVYGYTF	TGCAGCGTTGTACCGGGACAGGGAAGAGATGTCTATGGCTACACCTTC
17	TRBV6-2/TRBV6-3	TRBJ2-5	NA	NA	CASSYLAGAPDQETQYF	TGTGCCAGCAGTTACCTGGCAGGGGCCCCAGACCAAGAGACCCAGTACTTC
12	TRBV12-3/TRBV12-4	TRBJ1-6	NA	NA	CASSRPNSPLHF	TGTGCCAGCAGCCGCCCCAATTCACCCCTCCACTTT
13	TRBV27	TRBJ2-2	NA	NA	CASSLYEAGELFF	TGTGCCAGCAGTTTATATGAGGCCGGGGAGCTGTTTTTT
11	TRBV6-5	TRBJ2-7	NA	many	CASSRTYEQYF	TGTGCCAGCAGTCGTACCTACGAGCAGTACTTC
13	TRBV24-1	TRBJ2-7	NA	NA	CATQPGPTYEQYF	TGTGCCACCCAACCCGGACCGACCTACGAGCAGTACTTC
16	TRBV11-2	TRBJ2-5	TRBD1	many	CASSVRDRHLQETQYF	TGTGCCAGCAGCGTCCGGGACAGACACTTGCAAGAGACCCAGTACTTC
17	TRBV28	TRBJ2-4	NA	many	CASSPSFVGDHKNIQYF	TGTGCCAGCAGCCCCTCCTTTGTGGGGGATCACAAAAACATTCAGTACTTC
14	TRBV19	TRBJ2-4	NA	few	CASSIVLGGQRLYF	TGTGCCAGTAGTATAGTCTTAGGGGGGCAGCGTCTGTACTTC
13	TRBV12-3/TRBV12-4	TRBJ2-5	NA	many	CASSLPLSETQYF	TGTGCCAGCAGTTTACCGCTGTCAGAGACCCAGTACTTC
15	TRBV12-3/TRBV12-4	TRBJ1-2	TRBD1	NA	CASRMTGAVNYGYTF	TGTGCCAGCAGGATGACAGGGGCGGTTAACTATGGCTACACCTTC
14	TRBV15	TRBJ2-2	TRBD1	many	CATSRENVDRKLFF	TGTGCCACCAGCAGGGAAAACGTGGACAGGAAGCTGTTTTTT
16	TRBV10-3	TRBJ2-7	NA	many	CAISEPAEADPYEQYF	TGTGCCATCAGTGAGCCTGCGGAGGCGGATCCCTACGAGCAGTACTTC
16	TRBV6-5	TRBJ2-2	TRBD1	many	CASQIQGAQGPGELFF	TGTGCCAGTCAGATACAGGGGGCGCAGGGCCCCGGGGAGCTGTTTTTT
12	TRBV30	TRBJ1-2	NA	many	CAWRGGGYGYTF	TGTGCCTGGAGGGGAGGGGGCTATGGCTACACCTTC
14	TRBV2	TRBJ1-6	NA	few	CASSELLPNSPLHF	TGTGCCAGCAGTGAATTACTGCCTAATTCACCCCTCCACTTT
15	TRBV30	TRBJ1-2	NA	few	CAWSARRGGANGYTF	TGTGCCTGGAGTGCACGCCGGGGGGGCGCCAATGGCTACACCTTC
13	TRBV6-1	TRBJ1-1	NA	many	CAIMAFSNTEAFF	TGTGCCATTATGGCATTCTCGAACACTGAAGCTTTCTTT
15	TRBV6-5	TRBJ2-5	TRBD1	many	CASSYSTGTGETQYF	TGTGCCAGCAGCTACTCGACAGGGACCGGGGAGACCCAGTACTTC
13	TRBV6-1	TRBJ2-2	NA	many	CASSGKETGELFF	TGTGCCAGCAGTGGGAAGGAAACCGGGGAGCTGTTTTTT
15	TRBV12-3/TRBV12-4	TRBJ1-5	NA	many	CASSPTRESNQPQHF	TGTGCCAGCAGTCCAACCAGGGAGAGCAATCAGCCCCAGCATTTT
13	TRBV6-5	TRBJ2-2	NA	many	CASSSGTAGELFF	TGTGCCAGCAGTTCGGGGACGGCCGGGGAGCTGTTTTTT
13	TRBV12-3/TRBV12-4	TRBJ2-5	TRBD2	NA	CASILEGGETQYF	TGTGCCAGCATTCTAGAGGGAGGGGAGACCCAGTACTTC
14	TRBV15	TRBJ1-2	TRBD1	few	CATSMSGTGHGYTF	TGTGCCACCAGCATGTCGGGGACAGGGCATGGCTACACCTTC
16	TRBV6-5	TRBJ2-2	TRBD2	many	CASSYRGGPLTGELFF	TGTGCCAGCAGTTACCGGGGGGGACCACTCACAGGGGAGCTGTTTTTT
11	TRBV20-1	TRBJ2-7	NA	many	CSARQSYEQYF	TGCAGTGCTAGACAGTCCTACGAGCAGTACTTC
15	TRBV11-2	TRBJ2-2	TRBD2	many	CASSLGGGNTGELFF	TGTGCCAGCAGCTTAGGGGGGGGGAACACCGGGGAGCTGTTTTTT
15	TRBV15	TRBJ2-7	NA	many	CATSRDKAGPYEQYF	TGTGCCACCAGCAGAGATAAGGCAGGACCCTACGAGCAGTACTTC
14	TRBV29-1	TRBJ2-4	TRBD2	NA	CSVSGDGAKNIQYF	TGCAGCGTGAGCGGGGATGGGGCCAAAAACATTCAGTACTTC
14	TRBV6-5	TRBJ2-7	NA	many	CASSYLRSPYEQYF	TGTGCCAGCAGTTACCTCCGGTCTCCCTACGAGCAGTACTTC
15	TRBV27	TRBJ2-7	TRBD2	NA	CASSPLGGGGHEQYF	TGTGCCAGCAGTCCGCTCGGCGGGGGTGGACACGAGCAGTACTTC
14	TRBV9	TRBJ1-2	NA	NA	CASSVEAANYGYTF	TGTGCCAGCAGCGTAGAGGCGGCTAACTATGGCTACACCTTC
17	TRBV28	TRBJ2-6	TRBD1	many	CASSRDSVNSGANVLTF	TGTGCCAGCAGCCGGGACAGCGTAAACTCTGGGGCCAACGTCCTGACTTTC
14	TRBV20-1	TRBJ1-5	NA	NA	CSATPLAGAQPQHF	TGCAGTGCCACCCCCCTGGCTGGAGCCCAGCCCCAGCATTTT
14	TRBV28	TRBJ1-5	NA	NA	CAILQGSLNQPQHF	TGTGCCATCCTGCAGGGATCCCTCAATCAGCCCCAGCATTTT
15	TRBV15	TRBJ2-7	NA	many	CATSRDRGAGYEQYF	TGTGCCACCAGCAGAGATAGGGGCGCGGGTTACGAGCAGTACTTC
16	TRBV4-1	TRBJ1-5	TRBD1	many	CASSQPGGTVGQPQHF	TGCGCCAGCAGCCAACCAGGTGGGACAGTCGGTCAGCCCCAGCATTTT
15	TRBV7-8	TRBJ1-1	NA	many	CASSVRFPMNTEAFF	TGTGCCAGCAGCGTTCGGTTCCCGATGAACACTGAAGCTTTCTTT
16	TRBV28	TRBJ1-3	NA	NA	CASSIGPYVSGNTIYF	TGTGCCAGCAGTATCGGGCCTTACGTCTCTGGAAACACCATATATTTT